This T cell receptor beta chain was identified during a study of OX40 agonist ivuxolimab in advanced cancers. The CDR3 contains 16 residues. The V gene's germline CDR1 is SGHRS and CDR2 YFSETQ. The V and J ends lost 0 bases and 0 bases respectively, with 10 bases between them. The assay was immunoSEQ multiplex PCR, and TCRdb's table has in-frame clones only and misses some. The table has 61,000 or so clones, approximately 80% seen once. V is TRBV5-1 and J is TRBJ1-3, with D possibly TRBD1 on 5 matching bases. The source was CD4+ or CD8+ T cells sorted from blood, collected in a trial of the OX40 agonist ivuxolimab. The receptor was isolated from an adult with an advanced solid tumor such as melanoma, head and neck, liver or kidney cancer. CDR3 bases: TGCGCCAGCAGCTTGGCCCCAGGGAGCTCTGGAAACACCATATATTTT. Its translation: CASSLAPGSSGNTIYF.